Listed below are T cell receptor beta chains from one sample, sequenced in a study of a mutant IDH1 vaccine in newly diagnosed glioma. These receptors have no identified antigens. The table came from immunoSEQ multiplex PCR; TCRdb's copy has only in-frame clones and leaves some out. The table includes tens of thousands of clones, roughly two thirds detected once. The sample here was peripheral blood mononuclear cells (PBMCs), taken from a glioma patient whose treatment included an IDH1 peptide vaccine. The receptor source for this set is a man aged 35-49 years with glioma. Some clones in this sample may be carry-over from other donors' samples. The CDR3 runs from the conserved cysteine through the conserved F or W. Fields, in order: J gene, V gene, clone size, D gene, CDR3 DNA, CDR3 protein. A D gene is named only where the DNA matches it firmly. For some rows the clone size is stated as once, few or many, or as a class when expanded; others skip it.

TRBJ1-1	TRBV2	.	.	TGTGCCAGCAGGGGATACACTGAAGCTTTCTTT	CASRGYTEAFF
TRBJ1-6	TRBV9	.	.	TGTGCCAGCAGCCCCAGCCGGGGAGGGGATTCACCCCTCCACTTT	CASSPSRGGDSPLHF
TRBJ1-1	TRBV29-1	.	.	TGCAGCGCCGAACGGGGTGTGGGCACTGAAGCTTTCTTT	CSAERGVGTEAFF
TRBJ2-7	TRBV29-1	few	.	TGCAGCGTTGGGGGGTACTCCTACGAGCAGTACTTC	CSVGGYSYEQYF
TRBJ2-3	TRBV29-1	few	.	TGCAGCGCCAGGGCGGTAGGCACAGATACGCAGTATTTT	CSARAVGTDTQYF
TRBJ1-1	TRBV6-1	once	TRBD1	TGTGCCAGCAGTGAATGGCAGGGGGACACTGAAGCTTTCTTT	CASSEWQGDTEAFF
TRBJ2-7	TRBV9	.	.	TGTGCCAGCAGCGTCGAAGGGAGTACCTACGAGCAGTACTTC	CASSVEGSTYEQYF
TRBJ2-2	TRBV7-2	.	.	TGTGCCAGCAGCTTACCTAGCCGGACCGGGGAGCTGTTTTTT	CASSLPSRTGELFF
TRBJ1-6	TRBV30	few	.	TGTGCCTGGAGCCAAAGGGGGGGCCACTATAATTCACCCCTCCACTTT	CAWSQRGGHYNSPLHF
TRBJ1-1	TRBV6-1	few	.	TGTGCCAGCAGTGGGGGGAAAACAGGGCGCACTGAAGCTTTCTTT	CASSGGKTGRTEAFF
TRBJ1-1	TRBV5-5	.	.	TGTGCCAGCAGCTTGGCGGTGTGGCGGGCGAGGAACACTGAAGCTTTCTTT	CASSLAVWRARNTEAFF
TRBJ1-1	TRBV13	.	.	TGTGCCAGCAGCTTAGGAGGATCAGGGTGGGGTACTGAAGCTTTCTTT	CASSLGGSGWGTEAFF
TRBJ2-2	TRBV6-6	.	.	TGTGCCAGCAGGCAGACGGTGAACACCGGGGAGCTGTTTTTT	CASRQTVNTGELFF
TRBJ2-5	TRBV6-5	.	.	TGTGCCTGCCGGGGCGGCGAGACCCAGTACTTC	CACRGGETQYF
TRBJ2-1	TRBV9	.	TRBD2	TGTGCCAGCAGCGTAGAGCTAGCGGGGGGGTATGAGCAGTTCTTC	CASSVELAGGYEQFF
TRBJ1-5	TRBV10-2	.	.	TGCGCCAGCAGTGAGATCTTGAGGGATAGCAATCAGCCCCAGCATTTT	CASSEILRDSNQPQHF
TRBJ2-7	TRBV4-2	.	.	TGTGCCAGCAGCCAAGACGACGGGGACACTTCCTACGAGCAGTACTTC	CASSQDDGDTSYEQYF
TRBJ2-2	TRBV4-2	.	.	TGTGCCAGCAGCCAGGCCGGGACTCTGACCGGGGAGCTGTTTTTT	CASSQAGTLTGELFF
TRBJ2-1	TRBV13	few	TRBD1	TGTGCCAGCAGCTCCCCCAAAGGTGCAGGGGGAACCTACAATGAGCAGTTCTTC	CASSSPKGAGGTYNEQFF
TRBJ2-5	TRBV18	.	.	TGTGCCAGCTCACCTGGACGGCACCAAGAGACCCAGTACTTC	CASSPGRHQETQYF
TRBJ2-7	TRBV6-1	.	TRBD1	TGTGCCAGCAGTACCCGGACAGGGAGCTCCTACGAGCAGTACTTC	CASSTRTGSSYEQYF
TRBJ2-3	TRBV7-8	.	.	TGTGCCAGCAGCTTAGCGTTGGATACGCAGTATTTT	CASSLALDTQYF
TRBJ2-3	TRBV30	.	.	TGTGCCTGGAGTCCTCCCGGGGCCCATACGCAGTATTTT	CAWSPPGAHTQYF
TRBJ1-5	TRBV5-6	.	TRBD1	TGTGCCAGCAGCTTCCGGGACAGCTTACCTAGCAATCAGCCCCAGCATTTT	CASSFRDSLPSNQPQHF
TRBJ2-7	TRBV6-1	.	.	TGTGCCAGCAGTGGGCCCCCTGGCGGGGCCAACCCTACCGAGCAGTACTTC	CASSGPPGGANPTEQYF
TRBJ2-7	TRBV19	.	.	TGTGCCAGTAGTATTCGGGCGTACGAGCAGTACTTC	CASSIRAYEQYF
TRBJ2-6	TRBV25-1	.	TRBD2	TGTGCCAGTGGGGAGGGAGTCTCTGGGGCCAACGTCCTGACTTTC	CASGEGVSGANVLTF
TRBJ1-3	TRBV5-8	few	.	TGTGCCAGCAGCCTCGAAGGTTCTGGAAACACCATATATTTT	CASSLEGSGNTIYF
TRBJ2-2	TRBV13	.	TRBD1	TGTGCCAGCACCCCACAGGGGGAATACACCGGGGAGCTGTTTTTT	CASTPQGEYTGELFF
TRBJ1-5	TRBV12-5	.	.	TGTGCTAGTGGTCCCCCAGGGGTCAAGGATCCCCAGCATTTT	CASGPPGVKDPQHF
TRBJ1-1	TRBV6-1	.	.	TGTGCCAGCAGTCCCCCAGGGCGCCCTGAAGCTTTCTTT	CASSPPGRPEAFF
TRBJ1-5	TRBV25-1	.	.	TGTGCCAGCATGGGCAATAGCAATCAGCCCCAGCATTTT	CASMGNSNQPQHF
TRBJ2-1	TRBV29-1	once	.	TGCAGCGTTTGGGCCTCTTACTCCTACAATGAGCAGTTCTTC	CSVWASYSYNEQFF